This TCR beta chain was recorded in a study of T cell responses to AZD1222 COVID-19 vaccine. Study-level findings and limits: Breadth and depth of Spike-specific TCRs rose after two AZD1222 doses. Repertoires were sampled only after the peak T cell response. The number of AZD1222 recipients seropositive at baseline was only five or six. The study reported that nearly half of spike-specific TCRs target unmutated variant regions.

TCRdb's table, derived via immunoSEQ multiplex PCR, lists solely in-frame clones and lacks some. The sample lists 150,000 to 200,000 clones, around 95% seen once, with about 0.64% in the top ten. This clone was detected once. The antigen is unknown. This receptor was identified in an adult in good health. The sequencing used peripheral blood, collected on day 0 of AZD1222 vaccination.

The chain's CDR3 is CASSLSRNEQFF. The CDR3 region has the DNA TGTGCCAGCAGTTTAAGCCGAAATGAGCAGTTCTTC. The chain recombines TRBV27 with TRBJ2-1; no definite D call. The CDR3 sequence is 12 residues long. Per germline, CDR1 MNHEY and CDR2 SMNVEV (reference sequence). Trimming took 2 bases from V and 7 from J, leaving 6 bases between them.